This T cell receptor (beta chain) stems from a study of blood T cell repertoires in COVID-19. In the study's own analysis: Amplification from reference gene primers served as the basis for estimated nucleated cell counts. Using immunoSEQ multiplex PCR, the repertoire was profiled, and TCRdb retains in-frame clones only, with some absent. The D gene and trimming were derived from the DNA, and the V and J assignments and clone size from that table. The data hold over 70,000 clones, with over 70% observed a single time. This clone was observed once. Germline CDR1 GTSNPN, CDR2 SVGIG (reference sequence). Trimming pared 0 bases from V and 7 bases from J, leaving 18 bases between. This CDR3 region has 15 residues.

The sequence came from a woman aged 80 or older with acute or convalescent COVID-19. The sequenced material came from peripheral blood. The chain links TRBV30 to TRBJ1-2; TRBD1 is a possible D gene (6 bases). CDR3 coding DNA: TGTGCCTGGAGTGTACGAGCAGGGGCCAACGTTGGCTACACCTTC. As protein: CAWSVRAGANVGYTF.